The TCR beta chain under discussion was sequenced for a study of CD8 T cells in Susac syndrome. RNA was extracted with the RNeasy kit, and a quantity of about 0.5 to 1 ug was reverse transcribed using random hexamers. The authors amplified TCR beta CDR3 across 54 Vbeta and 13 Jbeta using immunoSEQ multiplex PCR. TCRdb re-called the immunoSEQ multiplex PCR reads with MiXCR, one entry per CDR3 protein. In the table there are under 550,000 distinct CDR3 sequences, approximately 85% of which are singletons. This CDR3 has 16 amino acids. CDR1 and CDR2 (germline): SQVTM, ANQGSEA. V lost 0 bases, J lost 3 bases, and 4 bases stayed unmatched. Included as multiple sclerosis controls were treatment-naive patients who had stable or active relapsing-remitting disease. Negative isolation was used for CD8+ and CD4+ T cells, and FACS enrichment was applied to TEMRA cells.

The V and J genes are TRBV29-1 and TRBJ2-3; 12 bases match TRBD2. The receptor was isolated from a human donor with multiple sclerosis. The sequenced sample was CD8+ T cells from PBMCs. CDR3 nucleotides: TGCAGCGTTGAAGAATCAGGACTAGCGGGGACAGATACGCAGTATTTT. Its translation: CSVEESGLAGTDTQYF.